Shown below are 18 T cell receptor beta chains from a single sample sequenced in a study of blood T cell repertoires in COVID-19 (dated by TCRdb to 2018 to 2021). The library was made by the immunoSEQ multiplex PCR assay. Imported from immuneACCESS, the table was reduced by TCRdb to in-frame sequences with V and J called. These copies leave out some clones; in studies compared against another copy, an unresolved V gene accounts for under half, and the cause of the remainder is not known. This sample comprises approximately 200,000 clones, 70% to 90% of them detected only once. The ten largest make up 2.1% of the sample. Sequencing was carried out using peripheral blood. The source of these receptors is a man between 65 and 80 years old with active or convalescent COVID-19.

J is TRBJ1-1 and V is TRBV5-4; D may be TRBD1 (6 bases). The germline V and J ends were trimmed by 4 bases and 2 bases, with 15 bases remaining between them. The CDR3 length is 15 residues. CDR1 is SGHNT, CDR2 YYREEE, per germline (reference sequence). The CDR3 reads CASSPGGTQNTEAFF. CDR3 DNA sequence: TGTGCCAGCAGCCCTGGTGGGACACAAAACACTGAAGCTTTCTTT. The full variable domain, rest sourced from reference TRBV5-4 and TRBJ1-1, is ETGVTQSPTHLIKTRGQQVTLRCSSQSGHNTVSWYQQALGQGPQFIFQYYREEENGRGNFPPRFSGLQFPNYSSELNVNALELDDSALYLCASSPGGTQNTEAFFGQGTRLTVV.

The chain carries TRBV19 and TRBJ2-1; D gene ambiguous. The CDR3 consists of 12 residues. The V end lost 3 bases, the J end lost 8 bases, and 8 bases lay between the germline ends. Germline CDR1 reads LNHDA; CDR2 reads SQIVND (reference sequence). The CDR3 here is CASSIPVDEQFF. CDR3 nucleotides: TGTGCCAGTAGTATCCCCGTCGATGAGCAGTTCTTC.

The chain employs TRBV5-1 and TRBJ2-3, with 7 bases that match TRBD2. This CDR3 is 16 amino acids long. CDR1 and CDR2 from the germline V gene are SGHRS and YFSETQ. V gave up 0 bases and J gave up 3 bases; unmatched junction bases: 7. The CDR3: CASSLVGGRITDTQYF. DNA for the CDR3: TGCGCCAGCAGCTTGGTCGGGGGGAGGATTACAGATACGCAGTATTTT.

V usage is TRBV7-8 and J usage is TRBJ2-5; 9 bases map to TRBD1. This CDR3 is built from 14 residues. Germline trimming cut 5 bases from V and 5 bases from J; bases unmatched to any gene: 6. Germline CDR1 and CDR2: SGHVS and FQNEAQ. CDR3 nucleotide sequence: TGTGCCAGCAGCCCGACAGGGGGTGGGGAGACCCAGTACTTC. Translating gives CASSPTGGGETQYF.

The chain is built from TRBV19 and TRBJ2-7; 9 bases fit TRBD1. Germline trimming cut 5 bases from V and 7 bases from J; bases unmatched to any gene: 21. CDR1 and CDR2 (germline): LNHDA, SQIVND (reference sequence). The CDR3 extends over 18 amino acids. The DNA of the CDR3 is TGTGCCAGTAGTCAACACCCGGGACAGGGAGGGGTCGTGGGGGAGCAGTACTTC. Translated, it gives CASSQHPGQGGVVGEQYF.

The V gene is TRBV11-2, the J gene TRBJ2-2, with 8 bases aligning to TRBD1. Germline V gives CDR1 SGHAT, CDR2 FQNNGV. This CDR3 has 15 amino acids. The junction had 7 bases not matched to a gene; V was cut back by 5 bases and J by 5 bases. The CDR3 nucleotides are TGTGCCAGCAGCAGGACAGGGCCGGGGACCGGGGAGCTGTTTTTT. It encodes CASSRTGPGTGELFF.

CDR3 sequence: CAWDRDPGNTIYF. DNA for the CDR3: TGTGCCTGGGACAGGGATCCTGGAAACACCATATATTTT. The rearrangement joins TRBV30 to TRBJ1-3, with TRBD1 identical over 7 bases. This CDR3 has 13 amino acids. Trimming removed 5 bases from V and 2 bases from J; junction bases left unmatched: 3. Germline lookup yields CDR1 GTSNPN and CDR2 SVGIG (reference sequence).

The J gene is TRBJ1-5, the V gene TRBV10-2; possibly TRBD1 for D (5 bases). The CDR3 has 16 amino acids. Between the trimmed V and J ends, which lost 0 bases and 5 bases, there was a span of 14 bases. Per germline, CDR1 WSHSY and CDR2 SAAADI. CDR3 sequence: CASSESGRDGDQPQHF. The CDR3 coding sequence is TGCGCCAGCAGTGAGTCTGGCAGGGATGGCGATCAGCCCCAGCATTTT.

The rearrangement links TRBV30 to TRBJ2-1; 10 bases are a match to TRBD2. Trimming cost V 0 bases and J 6 bases; bases outside gene matches: 8. Germline V gene sequence: CDR1 GTSNPN, CDR2 SVGIG (reference sequence). The CDR3 is 16 residues long. The CDR3 region is CAWSVGRLAGVNEQFF. CDR3 DNA sequence: TGTGCCTGGAGTGTAGGAAGGCTAGCGGGGGTCAATGAGCAGTTCTTC.

This clone was found a few times. Relative to the germline gene, one junction end is altered; a read error may explain this. The chain couples TRBV18 to TRBJ1-5; 12 bases are a match to TRBD1. CDR1 KGHSH and CDR2 LQKENI come from the germline V gene. This CDR3 has 15 amino acids. CDR3: CASSLTGTGGSSLVF. In DNA, the CDR3 is TGTGCCAGCTCACTCACCGGGACAGGGGGCTCTTCCCTCGTTTTT.

The rearrangement uses TRBV5-1 and TRBJ2-5; possible D gene TRBD1, 5 bases. Trimming cost V 0 bases and J 2 bases, with 8 bases left between them. This CDR3 comprises 14 residues. CDR1 and CDR2 from the germline V gene are SGHRS and YFSETQ. CDR3 residues: CASSLATVQETQYF. CDR3 nucleotides: TGCGCCAGCAGCTTGGCGACAGTACAAGAGACCCAGTACTTC.

V usage is TRBV30 and J usage is TRBJ1-4; 10 positions match TRBD1. After removal of 7 bases from V and 6 bases from J, the junction contained 5 bases not matched to a gene. CDR1 and CDR2 from the germline V gene are GTSNPN and SVGIG (reference sequence). The CDR3 spans 13 residues. CDR3 in DNA: TGTGCCTCCACCGGGACAGGGGATGAAAAACTGTTTTTT. Residues: CASTGTGDEKLFF.

This clone was recorded a few times. The chain carries TRBV6-5 and TRBJ2-3; 10 positions match TRBD1. Germline CDR1 MNHEY, CDR2 SVGAGI. The CDR3 consists of 15 residues. The J segment lost 2 bases and the V segment lost 2 bases, leaving 1 base of the junction unmatched. Here the CDR3 DNA reads TGTGCCAGCAGTTACGGGACAGGGGACACAGATACGCAGTATTTT. Translating it yields CASSYGTGDTDTQYF.

J is TRBJ1-5 and V is TRBV24-1, with a possible D match to TRBD1 (5 bases). CDR3 length equals 14 residues. Germline V gene sequence: CDR1 KGHDR, CDR2 SFDVKD. V was shortened by 6 bases and J by 2 bases, with 10 bases between the two germline ends. CDR3 sequence reads: CATSPGVGNQPQHF. As DNA, the CDR3 is TGTGCCACCAGTCCGGGGGTTGGCAATCAGCCCCAGCATTTT.

This clone has just one count. CDR3 bases: TGCGCCAGCACCCGGGGGAACACCGGGGAGCTGTTTTTT. Protein sequence: CASTRGNTGELFF. This chain joins TRBV5-1 and TRBJ2-2; weak D call: TRBD2 (5 bases). The CDR3 has 13 residues. The germline CDR1 and CDR2 sequences are SGHRS and YFSETQ. V was pared by 6 bases and J by 1 base, with 7 bases between.

The genes are TRBV7-8 and TRBJ2-1; the D gene is possibly TRBD1 (6 bases). The CDR3 sequence is 15 residues long. The V end lost 4 bases, the J end lost 0 bases, and 10 bases lay between the germline ends. Germline V gene lookup returns CDR1 SGHVS and CDR2 FQNEAQ. CDR3 protein: CASSWGHSSYNEQFF. The CDR3 bases are TGTGCCAGCAGCTGGGGACATTCCTCCTACAATGAGCAGTTCTTC.

This clone was found once. The genes are TRBV29-1 and TRBJ1-2; possibly TRBD1 for D (5 bases). The V gene lost 3 bases and the J gene lost 8 bases, with 10 bases spanning the gap. This CDR3 is built from 11 residues. Germline V lookup: CDR1 SQVTM, CDR2 ANQGSEA. The CDR3 reads CSVEVGRGYTF. The CDR3 DNA reads as TGCAGCGTTGAGGTGGGGCGGGGCTACACCTTC. Using reference TRBV29-1 and TRBJ1-2 for the parts outside the CDR3, the full variable domain is SAVISQKPSRDICQRGTSLTIQCQVDSQVTMMFWYRQQPGQSLTLIATANQGSEATYESGFVIDKFPISRPNLTFSTLTVSNMSPEDSSIYLCSVEVGRGYTFGSGTRLTVV.

The rearrangement links TRBV30 to TRBJ2-3; no firm D call. Germline-derived CDR1 and CDR2 are GTSNPN and SVGIG (reference sequence). The ends were cut back, 7 bases at V and 0 bases at J, with 20 bases in the middle. The CDR3 has 16 residues. CDR3 bases: TGTGCCTCCGGAGACTCGGCCAGTATCAGCACAGATACGCAGTATTTT. Its protein product is CASGDSASISTDTQYF.